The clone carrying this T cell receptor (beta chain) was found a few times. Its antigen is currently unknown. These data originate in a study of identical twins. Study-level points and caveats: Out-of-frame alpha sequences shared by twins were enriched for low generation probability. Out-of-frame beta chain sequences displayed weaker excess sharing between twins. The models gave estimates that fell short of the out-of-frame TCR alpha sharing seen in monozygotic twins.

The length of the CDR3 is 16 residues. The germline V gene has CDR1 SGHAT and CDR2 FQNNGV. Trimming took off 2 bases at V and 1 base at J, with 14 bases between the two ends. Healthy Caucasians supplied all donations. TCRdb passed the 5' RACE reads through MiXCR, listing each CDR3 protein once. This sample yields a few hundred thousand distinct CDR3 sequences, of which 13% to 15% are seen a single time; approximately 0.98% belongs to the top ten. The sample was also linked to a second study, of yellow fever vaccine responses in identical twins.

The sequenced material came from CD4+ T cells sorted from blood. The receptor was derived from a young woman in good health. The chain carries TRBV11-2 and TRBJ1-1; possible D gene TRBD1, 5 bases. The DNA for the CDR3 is TGTGCCAGCAGCTTAAGTTTGGCAGGGAAGAACACTGAAGCTTTCTTT. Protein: CASSLSLAGKNTEAFF. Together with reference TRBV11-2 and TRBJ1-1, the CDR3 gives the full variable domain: EAGVAQSPRYKIIEKRQSVAFWCNPISGHATLYWYQQILGQGPKLLIQFQNNGVVDDSQLPKDRFSAERLKGVDSTLKIQPAKLEDSAVYLCASSLSLAGKNTEAFFGQGTRLTVV.